The 17 T cell receptor beta chains in this list originate from one sample, sequenced in a study of long-term antiretroviral therapy in people with HIV. The assay used was immunoSEQ (version v3.0), run at survey level. Profiled with immunoSEQ multiplex PCR; TCRdb holds only in-frame clones, not every one. Among more than 20,000 clones, 86% were seen once, and the ten largest hold 3% to 4.5%. This specimen was unsorted PBMCs, taken 1.9 years after starting antiretroviral therapy. These receptors were taken from a woman aged 30 to 39 with HIV.

The V and J genes are TRBV7-2 and TRBJ2-4; TRBD2 agrees at 11 bases. The germline gives CDR1 SGHTA, CDR2 FQGNSA. V gave up 1 base and J gave up 6 bases; unmatched junction bases: 8. CDR3 length: 17 residues. The DNA for the CDR3 is TGTGCCAGCAGCTTAGAAAGTAGCGGGGGGGCCGGAAACATTCAGTACTTC. The encoded protein is CASSLESSGGAGNIQYF.

The chain carries TRBV14 and TRBJ2-7; D may be TRBD1 (7 bases). This CDR3 comprises 18 residues. V was pared by 0 bases and J by 1 base, with 19 bases between. Germline loops: CDR1 SGHDN, CDR2 FVKESK. CDR3 nucleotides: TGTGCCAGCAGCCAAGAAATTTTAGGAGGGGGCAGGTCCTACGAGCAGTACTTC. It codes for CASSQEILGGGRSYEQYF.

The rearrangement joins TRBV19 to TRBJ2-1; 7 bases align to TRBD2. Germline CDR1 LNHDA, CDR2 SQIVND (reference sequence). V was clipped by 3 bases and J by 4 bases; unmatched bases: 3. This CDR3 comprises 14 residues. DNA for the CDR3: TGTGCCAGTAGTATTGCGGGGGTTTACAATGAGCAGTTCTTC. It codes for CASSIAGVYNEQFF.

The chain links TRBV2 to TRBJ1-4; D unresolved. Germline CDR1 reads SNHLY; CDR2 reads FYNNEI. This CDR3 has 15 residues. The V end was cut by 7 bases, the J end by 0 bases, with 12 bases between. In nucleotides, the CDR3 is TGTGCCAGCAACCTCCAGCTCGCAACTAATGAAAAACTGTTTTTT. It yields the protein CASNLQLATNEKLFF.

The chain is built from TRBV5-6 and TRBJ1-2; unclear D gene. The germline V gene encodes CDR1 SGHDT and CDR2 YYEEEE. Trimming left V 2 bases short and J 2 bases short, with 7 bases between. The CDR3 extends over 13 amino acids. CDR3 sequence reads: CASSLPDNYGYTF. The CDR3, as DNA: TGTGCCAGCAGCTTACCGGACAACTATGGCTACACCTTC.

This chain uses TRBV27 with TRBJ2-2, with D possibly TRBD1 on 6 matching bases. The V gene's germline CDR1 is MNHEY and CDR2 SMNVEV (reference sequence). The ends were cut back, 1 base at V and 3 bases at J, with 15 bases in the middle. The CDR3 runs 17 residues. The CDR3 protein is CASSLFFPRGYTGELFF. As DNA, the CDR3 is TGTGCCAGCAGTTTATTTTTCCCGAGGGGGTACACCGGGGAGCTGTTTTTT.

The chain employs TRBV10-3 and TRBJ2-5; 11 nucleotides align to TRBD2. The CDR3 runs to 17 residues. With V trimmed by 3 bases and J by 1 base, 7 bases remained unmatched. The germline V gene has CDR1 ENHRY and CDR2 SYGVKD. CDR3 loop: CAISDASGGPSQETQYF. CDR3 in DNA: TGTGCCATCAGTGACGCTAGCGGGGGGCCTAGCCAAGAGACCCAGTACTTC.

The chain couples TRBV30 to TRBJ1-4; possible D gene TRBD1, 5 bases. Germline-derived CDR1 and CDR2 are GTSNPN and SVGIG (reference sequence). This CDR3 has 14 residues. Trimming took off 5 bases at V and 7 bases at J, with 17 bases between the two ends. CDR3 amino acids: CAWGITGTGEKLFF. CDR3 DNA: TGTGCCTGGGGGATTACAGGTACCGGTGAAAAACTGTTTTTT.

V is TRBV11-2 and J is TRBJ1-6; no firm D call. CDR1 SGHAT and CDR2 FQNNGV come from the germline V gene. This CDR3 has 14 residues. Between the trimmed V and J ends, which lost 8 bases and 6 bases, there was a span of 14 bases. CDR3 nucleotides: TGTGCCAGCGTTGGATATCAGGTTAATTCACCCCTCCACTTT. This gives the protein CASVGYQVNSPLHF.

This chain uses TRBV9 with TRBJ2-1, with TRBD2 matching over 10 bases. With V trimmed by 4 bases and J by 5 bases, 9 bases remained unmatched. The CDR3 loop spans 16 amino acids. Germline V gene lookup returns CDR1 SGDLS and CDR2 YYNGEE. The CDR3: CASSPWTSGYNNEQFF. DNA of the CDR3: TGTGCCAGCAGCCCCTGGACTAGCGGCTATAACAATGAGCAGTTCTTC.

The chain combines TRBV27 with TRBJ2-2, with D unclear. The CDR3 consists of 14 residues. CDR1 is MNHEY, CDR2 SMNVEV, per germline (reference sequence). Trimming shortened V by 7 bases and J by 2 bases, and 11 bases separated the two germline ends. The CDR3 protein is CASTPRTNTGELFF. The CDR3 DNA reads as TGTGCCAGCACTCCCCGAACCAACACCGGGGAGCTGTTTTTT.

This clone showed up just a few times. The junction shows a germline mismatch at one end, possibly a read error. The rearrangement links TRBV4-1 to TRBJ1-1; 7 positions agree with TRBD1. CDR3 length: 11 residues. CDR1 is MGHRA, CDR2 YSYEKL, per germline. CDR3 sequence reads: CASSKGTETIF. The CDR3 nucleotides read TGCGCCAGCAGCAAAGGGACAGAAACTATCTTT.

This chain links TRBV7-6 with TRBJ2-7; 8 positions agree with TRBD2. V was pared by 5 bases and J by 6 bases, with 15 bases of the junction left unmatched. This CDR3 has 16 amino acids. From germline, CDR1 is SGHVS and CDR2 FNYEAQ. For the CDR3, the DNA is TGTGCCAGCAGCCCCGGGGGGGCTGGTATCTCTGTCGAGCAGTACTTC. Translated: CASSPGGAGISVEQYF.

The rearrangement uses TRBV19 and TRBJ2-5, with TRBD2 identical over 8 bases. Germline-derived CDR1 and CDR2 are LNHDA and SQIVND (reference sequence). With V trimmed by 10 bases and J by 4 bases, 2 bases remained unmatched. The CDR3 totals 11 residues. Written as DNA, the CDR3 is TGTGCCATCGGGAGGGGAGAGACCCAGTACTTC. Its translation is CAIGRGETQYF.

J is TRBJ1-2 and V is TRBV19; 7 bases match TRBD1. Per germline, CDR1 LNHDA and CDR2 SQIVND (reference sequence). This CDR3 spans 15 amino acids. Unmatched junction bases numbered 6, after V lost 5 bases and J lost 0 bases. CDR3 bases: TGTGCCAGTAGTCTACAGGGGAAGACTAACTATGGCTACACCTTC. Residues: CASSLQGKTNYGYTF.

In its sample, this clone was seen a few times. V and J are TRBV27 and TRBJ1-5; D is undetermined. CDR1 and CDR2 from the germline V gene are MNHEY and SMNVEV (reference sequence). The CDR3 consists of 13 residues. Trimming shortened V by 3 bases and J by 7 bases, and 10 bases separated the two germline ends. The CDR3 is CASSFNEGQPQHF. The CDR3 nucleotides are TGTGCCAGCAGTTTCAACGAGGGACAGCCCCAGCATTTT.

The J gene is TRBJ1-3, the V gene TRBV6-5; 8 bases agree with TRBD1. V lost 4 bases, J lost 2 bases, and 4 bases stayed unmatched. The CDR3 is made up of 15 amino acids. Germline CDR1 and CDR2: MNHEY and SVGAGI. The CDR3 sequence is CASSSTGATGNTIYF. CDR3 nucleotides: TGTGCCAGCAGTTCGACAGGGGCGACTGGAAACACCATATATTTT.